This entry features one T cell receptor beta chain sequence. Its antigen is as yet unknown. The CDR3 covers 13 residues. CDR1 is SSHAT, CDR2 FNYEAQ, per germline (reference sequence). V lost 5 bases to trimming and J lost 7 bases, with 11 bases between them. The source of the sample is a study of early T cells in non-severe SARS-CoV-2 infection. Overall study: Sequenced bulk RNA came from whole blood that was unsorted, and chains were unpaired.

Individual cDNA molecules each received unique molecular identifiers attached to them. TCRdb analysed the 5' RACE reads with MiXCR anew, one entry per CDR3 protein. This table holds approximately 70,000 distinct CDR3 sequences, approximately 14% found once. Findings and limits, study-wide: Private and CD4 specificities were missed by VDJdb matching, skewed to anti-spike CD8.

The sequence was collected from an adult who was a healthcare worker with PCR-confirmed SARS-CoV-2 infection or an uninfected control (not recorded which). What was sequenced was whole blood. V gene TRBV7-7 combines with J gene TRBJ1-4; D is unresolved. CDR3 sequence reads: CASSRGEGEKLFF. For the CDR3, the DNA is TGTGCCAGCAGCCGTGGTGAGGGTGAAAAACTGTTTTTT.